This passage covers 26 T cell receptor beta chains from one sample sequenced in a study of blood T cell repertoires in COVID-19 (dated by TCRdb to 2019 to 2021). Library method: the immunoSEQ multiplex PCR assay. Held by TCRdb, this immuneACCESS table contains in-frame sequences only and omits some clones. Under half of the omission traces to an unresolved V gene where checked; the cause of the rest is unknown. The sample table records just over 650,000 clones; 75% to 90% of these occur just once. The ten largest clones add up to under 0.3% of the sample. Sequencing was done on a sample of peripheral blood. Receptors were obtained from a woman in her late teens or twenties with acute or convalescent COVID-19.

The V call is TRBV19, the J call TRBJ1-1, with D possibly matching TRBD1 (6 bases). The CDR3 runs 10 residues. V was trimmed by 5 bases and J by 8 bases, leaving 6 bases between them. Germline loops: CDR1 LNHDA, CDR2 SQIVND (reference sequence). The CDR3 reads CASSGGEAFF. CDR3 DNA sequence: TGTGCCAGTAGTGGGGGCGAAGCTTTCTTT.

Many counts were recorded for this clone. The chain employs TRBV11-2 and TRBJ1-1; a weak D match, TRBD1 (5 bases). CDR3 length: 12 residues. Trimming took off 1 base at V and 8 bases at J, with 8 bases between the two ends. Germline assignment: CDR1 SGHAT and CDR2 FQNNGV. In nucleotides, the CDR3 is TGTGCCAGCAGCTTAGGGGGGGAAGAAGCTTTCTTT. It yields the protein CASSLGGEEAFF.

The CDR3 loop is CASSLVGQGNGYTF. The CDR3 coding sequence is TGTGCCAGCAGCTTGGTTGGACAGGGGAATGGCTACACCTTC. The gene calls are TRBV7-9 and TRBJ1-2, with 9 bases fitting TRBD1. After removal of 3 bases from V and 6 bases from J, the junction contained 5 bases not matched to a gene. The CDR3 length is 14 residues. Germline values: CDR1 SEHNR, CDR2 FQNEAQ (reference sequence).

The chain couples TRBV5-6 to TRBJ2-7; TRBD2 aligns across 8 bases. The V segment lost 3 bases and the J segment 2 bases; nucleotides outside the gene matches: 4. The CDR3 has 14 amino acids. Germline values: CDR1 SGHDT, CDR2 YYEEEE. CDR3 loop: CASSSGLVTYEQYF. Written as DNA, the CDR3 is TGTGCCAGCAGCTCGGGACTAGTTACCTACGAGCAGTACTTC.

The gene calls are TRBV6-5 and TRBJ2-3, with 11 bases matching TRBD2. The germline V gene encodes CDR1 MNHEY and CDR2 SVGAGI. V gave up 4 bases and J gave up 5 bases; unmatched junction bases: 5. The CDR3 length is 15 residues. The CDR3 region is CASSFSGGARDTQYF. For the CDR3, the DNA is TGTGCCAGCAGTTTTAGCGGGGGGGCCAGAGATACGCAGTATTTT.

A note on this clone: The sample carries other DNA sequences with the same CDR3. V and J are TRBV4-1 and TRBJ1-3; perhaps TRBD1 as D (6 bases). Trimming left V 0 bases short and J 4 bases short, with 13 bases between. This CDR3 is built from 16 residues. Germline lookup yields CDR1 MGHRA and CDR2 YSYEKL. The CDR3 bases are TGCGCCAGCAGCCAAGATGAGGGGGGGTTGGGAAACACCATATATTTT. It specifies CASSQDEGGLGNTIYF.

V usage is TRBV18 and J usage is TRBJ2-3; D is perhaps TRBD2 (5 bases). Germline CDR1 KGHSH, CDR2 LQKENI. Trimming removed 0 bases at V and 6 bases at J, with 16 bases between. CDR3 length: 16 amino acids. The CDR3 loop reads CASSPPTSRAWDTQYF. DNA for the CDR3: TGTGCCAGCTCACCACCCACTAGTCGTGCCTGGGATACGCAGTATTTT.

This chain links TRBV12-3 or TRBV12-4 with TRBJ2-2; perhaps TRBD1 as D (5 bases). V was trimmed by 10 bases and J by 0 bases, leaving 9 bases between them. The CDR3 contains 13 residues. For the CDR3, the DNA is TGTGCCACCGACAGTCCGAACACCGGGGAGCTGTTTTTT. Translated, it gives CATDSPNTGELFF.

The chain links TRBV6-5 to TRBJ1-2, with D uncertain. The CDR3 covers 15 residues. Germline values: CDR1 MNHEY, CDR2 SVGAGI. V lost 0 bases and J 4 bases, leaving 12 bases between the germline ends. The CDR3 bases are TGTGCCAGCAGTTACTCGAGGTCAGAAACCTATGGCTACACCTTC. Protein: CASSYSRSETYGYTF.

The chain joins TRBV3-1 (or the pseudogene TRBV3-2) to TRBJ2-5; TRBD1 agrees at 7 bases. Trimming at V came to 3 bases and at J to 5 bases, leaving 3 bases not matched to a gene. CDR1 is LGHDT and CDR2 is YNNKEL in the germline V gene (reference sequence). The CDR3 has 13 residues. The CDR3 region is CASSHTGVETQYF. DNA of the CDR3: TGTGCCAGCAGCCATACAGGGGTCGAGACCCAGTACTTC.

The chain employs TRBV27 and TRBJ2-1; D is unresolved. This CDR3 is built from 16 residues. V was cut by 4 bases and J by 6 bases, with 19 bases left in between. Germline CDR1 is MNHEY and CDR2 is SMNVEV (reference sequence). CDR3 sequence: CASSSPTWVQINEQFF. CDR3 coding DNA: TGTGCCAGCAGTTCTCCGACATGGGTGCAGATCAATGAGCAGTTCTTC.

This clone has only a few counts. The CDR3 loop is CSVGGHEQYF. The DNA for the CDR3 is TGCAGCGTTGGGGGCCACGAGCAGTACTTC. V usage is TRBV29-1 and J usage is TRBJ2-7; perhaps TRBD1 as D (5 bases). Trimming removed 4 bases from V and 5 bases from J, with 6 bases in between. Per the germline V gene, CDR1 is SQVTM and CDR2 is ANQGSEA. This CDR3 is built from 10 residues.

The rearrangement links TRBV4-3 to TRBJ1-3; D not resolved. Trimming pared 3 bases from V and 2 bases from J, leaving 8 bases between. Germline CDR1 LGHNA, CDR2 YSLEER. The CDR3 length is 14 residues. The DNA for the CDR3 is TGCGCCAGCAGCCAGGGCGGGACTGGAAACACCATATATTTT. Protein: CASSQGGTGNTIYF.

The chain employs TRBV7-9 and TRBJ1-2, with D hard to call. V was trimmed by 1 base and J by 4 bases, leaving 7 bases between them. Germline V CDR1 and CDR2: SEHNR, FQNEAQ (reference sequence). The CDR3 loop spans 13 amino acids. The CDR3 nucleotides are TGTGCCAGCAGCTTAGAGCAGGCCTATGGCTACACCTTC. This translates into CASSLEQAYGYTF.

This chain joins TRBV12-3 or TRBV12-4 and TRBJ1-2; TRBD1 matches 8 bases. V lost 5 bases, J lost 7 bases, and 6 bases stayed unmatched. This CDR3 is 13 amino acids long. DNA of the CDR3: TGTGCCAGCAGTACGGACAGGGTCCTTGGCTACACCTTC. It translates to CASSTDRVLGYTF.

This chain uses TRBV7-9 with TRBJ1-1; 7 bases agree with TRBD1. The CDR3 is made up of 13 amino acids. Unmatched junction bases numbered 8, after V lost 5 bases and J lost 8 bases. In germline, CDR1 is SEHNR, CDR2 FQNEAQ (reference sequence). Here the CDR3 DNA reads TGTGCCAGCAGCATCGGACAGGTGGAAGAAGCTTTCTTT. As protein: CASSIGQVEEAFF.

V and J are TRBV11-3 and TRBJ1-1, with TRBD1 as a possible D gene (6 bases). CDR3 length: 15 residues. Germline V gene lookup returns CDR1 SGHNT and CDR2 YENEEA. Trimming removed 5 bases at V and 4 bases at J, with 17 bases between. DNA for the CDR3: TGTGCCAGCAGCCGTGGTGGGGGGGCTGGCACTGAAGCTTTCTTT. The encoded protein is CASSRGGGAGTEAFF.

This chain connects TRBV9 to TRBJ1-6, with a possible D match to TRBD1 (5 bases). The CDR3 length is 16 residues. CDR1 SGDLS and CDR2 YYNGEE come from the germline V gene. V lost 5 bases and J 9 bases, leaving 21 bases between the germline ends. Here the CDR3 DNA reads TGTGCCAGCAGTGCTTATGGCAGGGAGGGTAGTTCACCCCTCCACTTT. It is translated as CASSAYGREGSSPLHF.

As DNA, the CDR3 is TGTGCCAGCAGCGGAAACAGGGGACTTGCCTATGGCTACACCTTC. It is translated as CASSGNRGLAYGYTF. The gene calls are TRBV9 and TRBJ1-2; 7 bases line up with TRBD1. This CDR3 has 15 residues. CDR1 is SGDLS and CDR2 is YYNGEE in the germline V gene. The ends lost 3 bases at V and 4 bases at J; junction bases unmatched: 9.

This clone has only one observation. The V gene is TRBV19, the J gene TRBJ2-5; possible D gene TRBD1, 6 bases. This CDR3 comprises 13 residues. Germline lookup yields CDR1 LNHDA and CDR2 SQIVND (reference sequence). Trimming left V 1 base short and J 4 bases short, with 7 bases between. CDR3 nucleotide sequence: TGTGCCAGTAGTATAGTGACAGGAGAGACCCAGTACTTC. Translated, it gives CASSIVTGETQYF.

The chain couples TRBV21-1 to TRBJ1-5; the table assigns TRBD1, which was not confirmed against the DNA. TRBV21-1 is reported as a pseudogene. The CDR3 runs to 17 residues. This chain's CDR3 is CASSKALQGTSNQPQHF. CDR3 nucleotide sequence: TGTGCCAGCAGCAAAGCGCTACAGGGGACGAGCAATCAGCCCCAGCATTTT.

The gene calls are TRBV30 and TRBJ2-7, with 9 bases aligning to TRBD2. J lost 4 bases, V lost 3 bases, and 4 bases had no gene match. CDR1 GTSNPN and CDR2 SVGIG come from the germline V gene (reference sequence). The CDR3 consists of 13 residues. The CDR3 DNA follows: TGTGCCTGGAGGCGGGGGGGCTTATACGAGCAGTACTTC. Its protein product is CAWRRGGLYEQYF.

The V and J genes are TRBV6-5 and TRBJ1-4; 7 positions agree with TRBD1. This CDR3 has 13 amino acids. Per germline, CDR1 MNHEY and CDR2 SVGAGI. The junction had 10 bases not matched to a gene; V was cut back by 11 bases and J by 7 bases. CDR3 region: CARRCRQGEKLFF. DNA of the CDR3: TGTGCCCGAAGGTGTAGACAGGGTGAAAAACTGTTTTTT.

This sequence joins TRBV2 and TRBJ1-1, with 7 bases matching TRBD1. There are 14 residues in the CDR3. The germline V gene encodes CDR1 SNHLY and CDR2 FYNNEI. V was pared by 7 bases and J by 4 bases, with 9 bases of the junction left unmatched. The CDR3 reads CASTKSKGATEAFF. CDR3 in DNA: TGTGCCAGCACAAAATCAAAGGGGGCCACTGAAGCTTTCTTT. Using reference TRBV2 and TRBJ1-1 for the parts outside the CDR3, the full variable domain is EPEVTQTPSHQVTQMGQEVILRCVPISNHLYFYWYRQILGQKVEFLVSFYNNEISEKSEIFDDQFSVERPDGSNFTLKIRSTKLEDSAMYFCASTKSKGATEAFFGQGTRLTVV.

The chain has TRBV21-1 and TRBJ1-2. TRBV21-1 is flagged as a pseudogene. The CDR3 is 15 amino acids. The CDR3, as DNA: TGTGCCAGCAGTCACGTAGATGGCGGAGACTATGGCTACACCTTC. Its protein is CASSHVDGGDYGYTF.

The chain carries TRBV7-2 and TRBJ2-7; 12 bases match TRBD2. The CDR3 runs to 17 residues. Trimming took 5 bases from V and 3 from J; bases not matched to a gene: 11. Germline V CDR1 and CDR2: SGHTA, FQGNSA. The CDR3, as DNA: TGTGCCAGCAGCCCCCAAATACTAGCGGGGGGCCTCTACGAGCAGTACTTC. As protein: CASSPQILAGGLYEQYF.